This T cell receptor (beta chain) is drawn from a study of monozygotic twins with inflammatory bowel disease. The UMIs contained a 6-nucleotide sample barcode. They were added by template switching during cDNA synthesis. Two rounds of nested PCR, of about 16 and 10 cycles, were run on TCRalpha and TCRbeta cDNA. TCRdb re-called the 5' RACE reads and shows each CDR3 protein once, DNA omitted. The sample includes 330,000 or so distinct CDR3 sequences. Findings and caveats of the study: No repertoire similarity difference was seen between concordant and discordant twins; power was possibly limited. IBD patients had lower TCRbeta diversity (inverse Simpson) than healthy co-twins.

CDR3 length equals 13 residues. CDR1 DFQATT and CDR2 SNEGSKA come from the germline V gene (reference sequence). Note on this clonotype: Its antigen remains unknown.

The specimen sequenced was blood. The J gene is TRBJ1-1, the V gene TRBV20-1. The clonotype comes from a human donor with ulcerative colitis or Crohn's disease, or a healthy co-twin of an affected twin (not recorded which). The CDR3 region is CSAGGGFGTEAFF.